Listed below are T cell receptor beta chains from one sample, sequenced in a study of blood T cell repertoires in COVID-19. TCRdb's copy holds only in-frame clones and misses some; the assay was immunoSEQ multiplex PCR. The sample holds more than 200,000 clones, around 84% seen once. Sequencing was performed on peripheral blood. The source of these receptors is a woman older than 75 with COVID-19, enrolled during active disease. Each CDR3 is given with its conserved first and last residue. A D gene is named only where the DNA matches it firmly. Clone size appears in some rows only: once, few, many, or a class for an expanded clone.

v_gene	abundance	j_gene	d_gene	CDR3nt	CDR3aa
TRBV3-1/TRBV3-2	once	TRBJ2-5	TRBD2	TGTGCCAGCAGCGAGACTAGCGGGGGGTTTCGGCCAGGTCGAACCCAGTACTTC	CASSETSGGFRPGRTQYF
TRBV12-3/TRBV12-4	.	TRBJ1-1	.	TGTGCCAGCAGCCCCTACACTGAAGCTTTCTTT	CASSPYTEAFF
TRBV19	.	TRBJ1-5	TRBD1	TGTGCCAGTAGAGCCGGGACAGGGGTTCATCAGCCCCAGCATTTT	CASRAGTGVHQPQHF
TRBV7-9	.	TRBJ1-6	TRBD1	TGTGCCAGCAGCCCTCAGGGGGCTCCTTCACCCCTCCACTTT	CASSPQGAPSPLHF
TRBV28	.	TRBJ2-5	.	TGTGCCAGCAGCCACCAGACCCCAGGGGACGGGGAGACCCAGTACTTC	CASSHQTPGDGETQYF
TRBV19	.	TRBJ2-2	TRBD2	TGTGCCAGTAGTATAGCCCTGGGGCAGGGGGAATCTGAACTAGCGGGCGCGAACACCGGGGAGCTGTTTTTT	CASSIALGQGESELAGANTGELFF
TRBV7-2	.	TRBJ2-3	TRBD2	TGTGCCAGCAGCTTAGTGGGTAGCGGGGGCACAGATACGCAGTATTTT	CASSLVGSGGTDTQYF
TRBV18	.	TRBJ1-2	.	TGTGCCAGCTCACCGCCGGGGGTGGGCTATGGCTACACCTTC	CASSPPGVGYGYTF
TRBV12-5	.	TRBJ2-1	.	TGTGCTAGTGGCTCCAGACAGGGACTTAGGGGCGAGCAGTTCTTC	CASGSRQGLRGEQFF
TRBV20-1	.	TRBJ2-3	TRBD2	TGCAGTGCTAGTCCCCTAGCGGGGGAAACAGATACGCAGTATTTT	CSASPLAGETDTQYF
TRBV6-6	.	TRBJ2-1	.	TGTGCCAGCAACCAGGGGGGCTCCTACAATGAGCAGTTCTTC	CASNQGGSYNEQFF
TRBV28	.	TRBJ1-2	.	TGTGCCAGCGGATCGGGGAACCCAAATGGCTACACCTTC	CASGSGNPNGYTF
TRBV6-6	.	TRBJ1-2	TRBD1	TGTGCCAGCAGGTCAGGGGGCAACTATGGCTACACCTTC	CASRSGGNYGYTF
TRBV9	.	TRBJ2-6	TRBD1	TGTGCCAGCAGCCCCCGGACAGGGGGAACCGGGGCCAACGTCCTGACTTTC	CASSPRTGGTGANVLTF
TRBV19	.	TRBJ1-5	.	TGTGCCAGTAGTCCGCTGGGCGATCAGCCCCAGCATTTT	CASSPLGDQPQHF
TRBV18	.	TRBJ2-2	.	TGTGCCAGCTCAGCCAACGGGTGGTGGAACACCGGGGAGCTGTTTTTT	CASSANGWWNTGELFF
TRBV25-1	once	TRBJ1-4	.	TGTGCCAGCACCTCAACTTTTAGCGCAACTAATGAAAAACTGTTTTTT	CASTSTFSATNEKLFF
TRBV15	.	TRBJ2-7	TRBD1	TGTGCCACCAGCAGAGATATGGGACAGGGGGCGTACGAGCAGTACTTC	CATSRDMGQGAYEQYF
TRBV7-2	few	TRBJ2-2	.	TGTGCCAGCAGCTTGGCGGGGTCGAGTACCGGGGAGCTGTTTTTT	CASSLAGSSTGELFF
TRBV30	.	TRBJ1-6	.	TGTGCCTGGAGTCCTCCGGCGGGGAATTCACCCCTCCACTTT	CAWSPPAGNSPLHF
TRBV28	few	TRBJ1-5	.	TGTGCCAGCAGTTTAACAGGGTATCAGCCCCAGCATTTT	CASSLTGYQPQHF
TRBV5-7	.	TRBJ1-3	.	TGTGCCAGCCTCGGTTTAGGCAGGGGATTTGTGCATGATAACACCATATATTTT	CASLGLGRGFVHDNTIYF
TRBV7-2	.	TRBJ2-5	.	TGTGCCAGCAGCACCTCCCAGGCCGAGACCCAGTACTTC	CASSTSQAETQYF
TRBV12-3/TRBV12-4	few	TRBJ2-7	TRBD1	TGTGCCAGCACGCGACAGGGGACGTACGAGCAGTACTTC	CASTRQGTYEQYF
TRBV28	.	TRBJ1-1	.	TGTGCCAGCACTGAGAACAGGGCGATATGGTACACTGAAGCTTTCTTT	CASTENRAIWYTEAFF
TRBV6-2/TRBV6-3	.	TRBJ1-5	TRBD1	TGTGCCAGCAGTCCAGGCACAGGGGGTAGTCAGCCCCAGCATTTT	CASSPGTGGSQPQHF
TRBV6-6	.	TRBJ2-7	.	TGTGCCAGCAGCCCACGTTTACAGGGAACCTACGAGCAGTACTTC	CASSPRLQGTYEQYF
TRBV3-1/TRBV3-2	.	TRBJ1-1	TRBD1	TGTGCCAGCAGCCAACGACAGGGCCTGAGTCGGGAAGCTTTCTTT	CASSQRQGLSREAFF
TRBV19	.	TRBJ2-2	TRBD2	TGTGCCACGAGCGGGAGGGCCCGGACCGGGGAGCTGTTTTTT	CATSGRARTGELFF
TRBV18	.	TRBJ2-7	TRBD2	TGTGCCAGCTCACCAGGCGGGAGCTACGAGCAGTACTTC	CASSPGGSYEQYF
TRBV4-1	few	TRBJ2-1	TRBD2	TGCGCCAGCAGCCACACTAGCGGGGGGGCACATGAGCAGTTCTTC	CASSHTSGGAHEQFF
TRBV11-3	.	TRBJ2-1	.	TGTGCCAGCAGCTTAGCCTTTGGACAGCGGTCCAATGAGCAGTTCTTC	CASSLAFGQRSNEQFF
TRBV7-6	.	TRBJ1-5	.	TGTGCCAGCAGCTTAGACGGAGGCCGGAGCAATCAGCCCCAGCATTTT	CASSLDGGRSNQPQHF
TRBV11-2	.	TRBJ1-5	.	TGTGCCAGCAGCCCTTCGGGGGGGAATCAGCCCCAGCATTTT	CASSPSGGNQPQHF
TRBV21-1	.	TRBJ2-1	.	TGTGCCAGCAGCAAGAGCCAGGGGCACAATGAGCAGTTCTTC	CASSKSQGHNEQFF
TRBV4-2	.	TRBJ1-3	.	TGTGCCAGCAGCCACGTCGGGACTGCTGGAAACACCATATATTTT	CASSHVGTAGNTIYF
TRBV4-3	.	TRBJ2-2	TRBD1	TGCGCCAGCAGCCAAGTAACAGGGGTCACCGGGGAGCTGTTTTTT	CASSQVTGVTGELFF
TRBV6-6	.	TRBJ1-2	.	TGTGCCAGCACCGACGGGGGTCGGGGGAGCTATGGCTACACCTTC	CASTDGGRGSYGYTF
TRBV27	.	TRBJ1-5	TRBD1	TGTGCCAGCAGTATACGACAGGGGGCTGGTCAGCCCCAGCATTTT	CASSIRQGAGQPQHF
TRBV3-1/TRBV3-2	.	TRBJ1-5	.	TGTGCCAGCAGCCAAGATTTAAGCCAGCCCCAGCATTTT	CASSQDLSQPQHF
TRBV7-9	.	TRBJ1-5	.	TGTGCCAGCAGTTCCGGACAATCCAGACCCCAGCATTTT	CASSSGQSRPQHF
TRBV11-1	.	TRBJ1-6	.	TGTGCCAGCAGCTTAGCTTTATATTCACCCCTCCACTTT	CASSLALYSPLHF
TRBV7-6	.	TRBJ1-1	.	TGTGCCAGCAGCCTCTCGGGGACTGAAGCTTTCTTT	CASSLSGTEAFF